The 29 T cell receptor beta chains listed next were all sequenced from one sample in a study of T cells in Graves' hyperthyroidism and ophthalmopathy. From RNA transcripts, TCR beta CDR3 regions were amplified. Primed by the HTBI set, a first-round RT-PCR was run on the TCR CDR3. TCRdb re-called the multiplex PCR reads through MiXCR, storing one row per CDR3 protein. The sample yields about 640,000 distinct CDR3 sequences, under 25% seen once. Sequenced input: blood. The origin of the receptors is a man aged 30-40 years with Graves' ophthalmopathy.

This chain joins TRBV29-1 and TRBJ2-7, with 9 bases fitting TRBD1. From germline, CDR1 is SQVTM and CDR2 ANQGSEA. V gave up 3 bases and J gave up 7 bases; unmatched junction bases: 7. CDR3 length: 13 amino acids. This chain's CDR3 is CSVDFGQGREQYF. The DNA for the CDR3 is TGCAGCGTTGATTTCGGACAGGGGCGGGAGCAGTACTTC.

This clonotype occurred a few times. The chain links TRBV6-8 to TRBJ2-7; D remains unclear. Trimming took off 0 bases at V and 2 bases at J, with 8 bases between the two ends. Per germline, CDR1 MNHGY and CDR2 SAAAGT. This CDR3 has 14 amino acids. As DNA, the CDR3 is TGTGCCAGCAGTTACTCGCGGCTGCCCTACGAGCAGTACTTC. It encodes CASSYSRLPYEQYF.

V gene TRBV13 combines with J gene TRBJ2-2; D gene ambiguous. V dropped 5 bases and J dropped 5 bases, with 9 bases sitting between them. The CDR3 is 13 residues long. CDR1 and CDR2 (germline): PRHDT, FYEKMQ (reference sequence). The CDR3 DNA reads as TGTGCCAGCAGCCCAAGCCGGACCGGGGAGCTGTTTTTT. This encodes CASSPSRTGELFF. Using reference TRBV13 and TRBJ2-2 for the parts outside the CDR3, the full variable domain is AAGVIQSPRHLIKEKRETATLKCYPIPRHDTVYWYQQGPGQDPQFLISFYEKMQSDKGSIPDRFSAQQFSDYHSELNMSSLELGDSALYFCASSPSRTGELFFGEGSRLTVL.

V usage is TRBV5-1 and J usage is TRBJ1-1, with D tentatively TRBD1 (6 bases). Between the trimmed V and J ends, which lost 1 base and 3 bases, there was a span of 10 bases. CDR1 is SGHRS, CDR2 YFSETQ, per germline. This CDR3 spans 14 amino acids. The CDR3 bases are TGCGCCAGCAGCTTGCTTGCAGGGGACACTGAAGCTTTCTTT. It is translated as CASSLLAGDTEAFF.

The chain uses TRBV3-1 and TRBJ2-5; 10 positions match TRBD2. Trimming cost V 0 bases and J 6 bases; bases outside gene matches: 10. Germline V lookup: CDR1 LGHDT, CDR2 YNNKEL (reference sequence). The length of the CDR3 is 17 residues. CDR3 coding DNA: TGTGCCAGCAGCCAAGATGAAGGGCTAGCGGGGGTAAAGACCCAGTACTTC. It encodes CASSQDEGLAGVKTQYF.

In this sample, this clonotype turned up a few times. The V gene is TRBV29-1, the J gene TRBJ1-2; TRBD1 matches at 7 bases. Germline CDR1 reads SQVTM; CDR2 reads ANQGSEA. The junction had 9 bases not matched to a gene; V was cut back by 3 bases and J by 8 bases. The CDR3 is 13 amino acids. The CDR3 loop reads CSVDPGTAEGYTF. The CDR3 DNA sequence: TGCAGCGTTGATCCCGGGACAGCGGAAGGCTACACCTTC.

At least ten counts were recorded for this clonotype. The V gene is TRBV15, the J gene TRBJ2-2, with TRBD1 identical over 8 bases. The trim removed 0 bases at V and 0 bases at J, leaving 3 bases unmatched. CDR1 and CDR2 (germline): LNHNV, YYDKDF (reference sequence). There are 17 residues in the CDR3. Written as DNA, the CDR3 is TGTGCCACCAGCAGAGATCTCAGGGGGCCGAACACCGGGGAGCTGTTTTTT. As protein: CATSRDLRGPNTGELFF.

The rearrangement joins TRBV14 to TRBJ2-5; unclear D gene. V lost 7 bases and J lost 4, with 7 bases in between. There are 11 residues in the CDR3. The germline CDR1 and CDR2 sequences are SGHDN and FVKESK. CDR3 region: CASMGRETQYF. CDR3 coding DNA: TGTGCCAGCATGGGAAGAGAGACCCAGTACTTC.

This clonotype was picked up a small number of times. The chain carries TRBV28 and TRBJ1-5; possible D gene TRBD1, 5 bases. Trimming took 6 bases from V and 1 from J, leaving 13 bases between them. The CDR3 extends over 15 amino acids. CDR1 and CDR2 from the germline V gene are MDHEN and SYDVKM. The CDR3 spells CASRTPSGSNQPQHF. In DNA form, the CDR3 reads TGTGCCAGCAGGACTCCCTCAGGGAGCAATCAGCCCCAGCATTTT. Filled out from reference TRBV28 and TRBJ1-5, the complete variable domain reads DVKVTQSSRYLVKRTGEKVFLECVQDMDHENMFWYRQDPGLGLRLIYFSYDVKMKEKGDIPEGYSVSREKKERFSLILESASTNQTSMYLCASRTPSGSNQPQHFGDGTRLSIL.

This clonotype occurred a few times. The V call is TRBV7-6, the J call TRBJ2-1, with 8 bases identical to TRBD2. The CDR3 is 14 residues long. Germline lookup yields CDR1 SGHVS and CDR2 FNYEAQ. The J segment lost 9 bases and the V segment lost 5 bases, leaving 9 bases of the junction unmatched. The CDR3 spells CASSRSGRAGEQFF. In DNA, the CDR3 is TGTGCCAGCAGCAGAAGCGGGAGAGCGGGTGAGCAGTTCTTC.

This clonotype appeared a few times. The chain recombines TRBV29-1 with TRBJ1-1, with 11 bases aligning to TRBD1. The V gene end was trimmed by 6 bases and the J gene end by 1 base; junction bases not matched to a gene: 4. Germline CDR1 reads SQVTM; CDR2 reads ANQGSEA. The CDR3 has 14 amino acids. As DNA, the CDR3 is TGCAGCGTGGGGGGACAGGGGGGGAACACTGAAGCTTTCTTT. It translates to CSVGGQGGNTEAFF.

This clonotype was picked up many times. The chain has TRBV5-1 and TRBJ2-1; 9 positions agree with TRBD1. The CDR3 is made up of 14 amino acids. The germline V gene encodes CDR1 SGHRS and CDR2 YFSETQ. V shed 8 bases and J 2 bases; nucleotides not matched to a gene: 5. The CDR3 loop reads CASSGTGTYNEQFF. CDR3 sequence (DNA): TGCGCCAGTTCCGGGACAGGGACCTACAATGAGCAGTTCTTC.

This clonotype has only a few counts. DNA of the CDR3: TGCGCCAGCAGCTCCTCGGGGCTAGCGGGACTTGAGCCCTACAATGAGCAGTTCTTC. It yields the protein CASSSSGLAGLEPYNEQFF. The genes are TRBV5-1 and TRBJ2-1; 9 nucleotides agree with TRBD2. The CDR3 has 19 residues. J gave up 2 bases and V 3 bases, and 15 bases lay outside the gene matches. Germline loops: CDR1 SGHRS, CDR2 YFSETQ.

In its sample, this clonotype was seen a few times. The chain carries TRBV18 and TRBJ1-4; no clear D gene. Deletions cut 3 bases from V and 0 bases from J, with 11 bases between. Germline V gives CDR1 KGHSH, CDR2 LQKENI. This CDR3 is 16 amino acids long. The CDR3 DNA reads as TGTGCCAGCTCACCGCGTATGGGAGCAACTAATGAAAAACTGTTTTTT. It translates to CASSPRMGATNEKLFF. The full variable domain, rest sourced from reference TRBV18 and TRBJ1-4, is NAGVMQNPRHLVRRRGQEARLRCSPMKGHSHVYWYRQLPEEGLKFMVYLQKENIIDESGMPKERFSAEFPKEGPSILRIQQVVRGDSAAYFCASSPRMGATNEKLFFGSGTQLSVL.

This chain connects TRBV10-3 to TRBJ2-7, with D hard to call. V was clipped by 6 bases and J by 4 bases, with 16 bases between them. The CDR3 runs 14 residues. CDR1 ENHRY and CDR2 SYGVKD come from the germline V gene. DNA for the CDR3: TGTGCCATCAGCCTCAGCCCTGGCAATTACGAGCAGTACTTC. Its translation is CAISLSPGNYEQYF.

The V and J genes are TRBV19 and TRBJ1-1; tentative D call: TRBD1 (6 bases). This CDR3 is built from 14 residues. Trimming removed 4 bases from V and 1 base from J, with 10 bases in between. Germline V gives CDR1 LNHDA, CDR2 SQIVND (reference sequence). The CDR3 DNA is TGTGCCAGTAGTACTACAGGGAGGAACACTGAAGCTTTCTTT. This encodes CASSTTGRNTEAFF.

This clonotype has a count of ten or more. The chain uses TRBV18 and TRBJ2-5; D is uncertain. The V gene's germline CDR1 is KGHSH and CDR2 LQKENI. V was clipped by 3 bases and J by 5 bases, with 10 bases between them. The CDR3 has 13 amino acids. The CDR3 spells CASSPGLDETQYF. CDR3 bases: TGTGCCAGCTCACCTGGTCTAGACGAGACCCAGTACTTC.

This clonotype occurred many times. The chain carries TRBV24-1 and TRBJ2-1, with 8 bases fitting TRBD2. CDR3 length equals 18 residues. V trimming: 7 bases; J trimming: 4 bases; junction bases outside the gene matches: 17. Germline CDR1 reads KGHDR; CDR2 reads SFDVKD. The CDR3 here is CATSLSGRESSSYNEQFF. In DNA, the CDR3 is TGTGCCACCAGCTTATCCGGGAGGGAGTCGTCGTCGTACAATGAGCAGTTCTTC.

This chain joins TRBV4-1 and TRBJ2-1; 11 bases align to TRBD1. Unmatched junction bases numbered 8, after V lost 6 bases and J lost 4 bases. The germline gives CDR1 MGHRA, CDR2 YSYEKL. This CDR3 has 16 amino acids. This CDR3 reads CASSLVRDRGYNEQFF. The CDR3 DNA reads TGCGCCAGCAGTCTAGTGCGGGACAGGGGGTACAATGAGCAGTTCTTC.

This sequence joins TRBV7-2 and TRBJ1-6; D uncertain. The CDR3 length is 13 residues. V dropped 5 bases and J dropped 10 bases, with 12 bases sitting between them. The germline CDR1 and CDR2 sequences are SGHTA and FQGNSA. CDR3 nucleotide sequence: TGTGCCAGCAGCCCGTACATGAGCTCACCCCTCCACTTT. It translates to CASSPYMSSPLHF.

This clonotype showed up many times. J is TRBJ2-7 and V is TRBV6-1; 9 bases line up with TRBD1. With 5 bases clipped from V and 6 bases from J, the junction kept 5 bases outside the gene matches. This CDR3 is 13 amino acids long. CDR1 is MNHNS and CDR2 is SASEGT in the germline V gene. The CDR3 nucleotides are TGTGCCAGCAGTTCCGGGACAGGGCTCGAGCAGTACTTC. Translation: CASSSGTGLEQYF.

At least ten counts were recorded for this clonotype. J is TRBJ1-1 and V is TRBV20-1; D is undetermined. CDR3 length: 10 residues. V lost 5 bases to trimming and J lost 5 bases, with 6 bases between them. Germline lookup yields CDR1 DFQATT and CDR2 SNEGSKA (reference sequence). The CDR3 DNA reads TGCAGTGCTGGGGAGACTGAAGCTTTCTTT. Translation: CSAGETEAFF.

The genes are TRBV5-4 and TRBJ2-3; D is ambiguous. The CDR3 extends over 17 amino acids. The V end lost 0 bases, the J end lost 0 bases, and 14 bases lay between the germline ends. Germline lookup yields CDR1 SGHNT and CDR2 YYREEE (reference sequence). The CDR3 DNA sequence: TGTGCCAGCAGCTTGGATGGTGTAGAAACTAGCACAGATACGCAGTATTTT. Amino acid sequence: CASSLDGVETSTDTQYF.

In its sample, this clonotype was seen many times. The chain carries TRBV20-1 and TRBJ2-1; the match to TRBD2 covers 7 bases. The CDR3 loop spans 15 amino acids. With 6 bases clipped from V and 8 bases from J, the junction kept 16 bases outside the gene matches. Germline V gene sequence: CDR1 DFQATT, CDR2 SNEGSKA (reference sequence). Written as DNA, the CDR3 is TGCAGTGCGAGCCCACCCGGACTAGTTCGCCATGAGCAGTTCTTC. Residues: CSASPPGLVRHEQFF.

This clonotype has just a few counts. This chain uses TRBV6-1 with TRBJ2-2; D remains unclear. Per the germline V gene, CDR1 is MNHNS and CDR2 is SASEGT. CDR3 length equals 15 residues. V lost 5 bases and J 0 bases, leaving 10 bases between the germline ends. CDR3 coding DNA: TGTGCCAGCAGTTATTACGGACCGAACACCGGGGAGCTGTTTTTT. Its protein is CASSYYGPNTGELFF.

V is TRBV2 and J is TRBJ2-5; TRBD1 matches 11 bases. Germline lookup yields CDR1 SNHLY and CDR2 FYNNEI. This CDR3 is 15 amino acids long. Trimming removed 7 bases from V and 1 base from J; junction bases left unmatched: 5. The CDR3 nucleotides are TGTGCCAGCACCCGGACAGGGGGCTCCCAAGAGACCCAGTACTTC. As protein: CASTRTGGSQETQYF. The variable domain in full, with the rest retrieved from reference TRBV2 and TRBJ2-5, is EPEVTQTPSHQVTQMGQEVILRCVPISNHLYFYWYRQILGQKVEFLVSFYNNEISEKSEIFDDQFSVERPDGSNFTLKIRSTKLEDSAMYFCASTRTGGSQETQYFGPGTRLLVL.

This clonotype was seen repeatedly, ten times or more. The chain joins TRBV11-2 to TRBJ2-1, with D possibly being TRBD1 (5 bases). From germline, CDR1 is SGHAT and CDR2 FQNNGV. The germline V and J ends were trimmed by 0 bases and 5 bases, with 11 bases remaining between them. The CDR3 extends over 15 amino acids. The CDR3 DNA follows: TGTGCCAGCAGCTTAGAAAGGGGCCCACACAATGAGCAGTTCTTC. Its protein is CASSLERGPHNEQFF.

The rearrangement joins TRBV5-1 to TRBJ1-6; D is possibly TRBD1 (5 bases). The CDR3 is 16 residues long. The germline V and J ends were trimmed by 0 bases and 9 bases, with 16 bases remaining between them. Germline V gene lookup returns CDR1 SGHRS and CDR2 YFSETQ. The CDR3 protein is CASSLEGLGVGSPLHF. In DNA, the CDR3 is TGCGCCAGCAGCTTGGAAGGATTGGGGGTTGGTTCACCCCTCCACTTT.

This chain links TRBV5-6 with TRBJ1-4; D possibly corresponds to TRBD1 (6 bases). Between the trimmed V and J ends, which lost 5 bases and 1 base, there was a span of 12 bases. Germline assignment: CDR1 SGHDT and CDR2 YYEEEE. This CDR3 is built from 15 residues. CDR3: CASSKYRETNEKLFF. As DNA, the CDR3 is TGTGCCAGCAGTAAATACAGGGAAACTAATGAAAAACTGTTTTTT.